Listed below are T cell receptor beta chains from one sample, sequenced in a study of lymphopenia after photon versus proton radiotherapy. The data were produced by immunoSEQ multiplex PCR, yet TCRdb's version contains in-frame clones alone and is incomplete. The sample records 150,000 to 200,000 clones, approximately 90% being singletons. The source material was peripheral blood, sampled from a patient treated with photon-based radiotherapy. All receptors derive from a man aged 50 to 60 with gastric cancer. CDR3s include the opening cysteine and the closing phenylalanine or tryptophan. A D gene is named only where the DNA matches it firmly. Size is stated for part of the rows, as once, few or many counts, or as a class when the clone is expanded.

D | size | J | length | V | DNA | CDR3
TRBD1 | once | TRBJ2-5 | 16 | TRBV18 | TGTGCCAGCTCACTATCAGGGGGCCTGGTCCAAGAGACCCAGTACTTC | CASSLSGGLVQETQYF
TRBD1 | NA | TRBJ2-7 | 15 | TRBV27 | TGTGCCAGCAGTTTATATGGGGGACAGGGGGACGAGCAGTACTTC | CASSLYGGQGDEQYF
NA | NA | TRBJ1-2 | 15 | TRBV5-1 | TGCGCCAGCAGCTTGGCTACAGGCCCTAACTATGGCTACACCTTC | CASSLATGPNYGYTF
TRBD1 | NA | TRBJ1-2 | 15 | TRBV6-5 | TGTGCCAGCAGGGCGCCGGGACAGGGGAGCGATGGCTACACCTTC | CASRAPGQGSDGYTF
NA | NA | TRBJ2-1 | 11 | TRBV4-2 | TGTGCCAGCAGCCCAGGGGGGGAGCAGTTCTTC | CASSPGGEQFF
TRBD2 | once | TRBJ2-2 | 15 | TRBV10-3 | TGTGCCATCAGTGAACTGGCGGGAGCGACCGGGGAGCTGTTTTTT | CAISELAGATGELFF
NA | NA | TRBJ2-1 | 16 | TRBV11-2 | TGTGCCAGCAGCTCAACGGGGTTTAGCTCCTACAATGAGCAGTTCTTC | CASSSTGFSSYNEQFF
TRBD2 | many | TRBJ2-1 | 16 | TRBV4-1 | TGCGCCAGCAGCCAAGATCAAGCGGGAGCTCTGGGTGAGCAGTTCTTC | CASSQDQAGALGEQFF
NA | few | TRBJ1-2 | 13 | TRBV25-1 | TGTGCCAGCAGTACCTCGTCCTACGGTGGCTACACCTTC | CASSTSSYGGYTF
TRBD2 | NA | TRBJ2-2 | 16 | TRBV7-3 | TGTGCCAGCAGCCCTGGGGGACTAGCGGGAGCCGGGGAGCTGTTTTTT | CASSPGGLAGAGELFF
NA | once | TRBJ2-7 | 12 | TRBV5-1 | TGCGCCAGCAGCTTGTGGGGGTACGAGCAGTACTTC | CASSLWGYEQYF
TRBD2 | NA | TRBJ2-7 | 16 | TRBV6-6 | TGTGCCAGCAGCCGACCCTCTAGCGGGAAAAGTTACGAGCAGTACTTC | CASSRPSSGKSYEQYF
NA | NA | TRBJ1-1 | 13 | TRBV18 | TGTGCCAGCTCACCACTAAGGGAAACTGAAGCTTTCTTT | CASSPLRETEAFF
TRBD1 | NA | TRBJ2-7 | 12 | TRBV15 | TGTGCCACCAGCAGACGGACAGGGAAGCAGTACTTC | CATSRRTGKQYF
NA | NA | TRBJ1-5 | 13 | TRBV27 | TGTGCCAGCAGATACAGGGCTAATCAGCCCCAGCATTTT | CASRYRANQPQHF
NA | many | TRBJ1-3 | 17 | TRBV7-6 | TGTGCCAGCAGCTTAGGAGGGGGACGGACCTCTGGAAACACCATATATTTT | CASSLGGGRTSGNTIYF
NA | NA | TRBJ1-1 | 15 | TRBV5-1 | TGCGCCAGCAGCTTGACCGGACAGACGAACACTGAAGCTTTCTTT | CASSLTGQTNTEAFF